Each of the 12 T cell receptor beta chains below was sequenced from the same sample in a study of T cell changes during pregnancy in multiple sclerosis. The data were produced by immunoSEQ multiplex PCR, yet TCRdb's version contains in-frame clones alone and is incomplete. Of about 53,000 clones listed, around 90% are singletons. This specimen consisted of peripheral blood, obtained after pregnancy. Every receptor here comes from a female donor in good health, enrolled as a control in a pregnancy study.

The chain couples TRBV5-1 to TRBJ2-2; 14 nucleotides agree with TRBD2. This CDR3 has 16 amino acids. The V gene end was trimmed by 2 bases and the J gene end by 8 bases; junction bases not matched to a gene: 5. Germline loops: CDR1 SGHRS, CDR2 YFSETQ. CDR3 in DNA: TGCGCCAGCAGCTTCCGGACTAGCGGGGGGCAGGGGGAGCTGTTTTTT. Amino acids: CASSFRTSGGQGELFF.

DNA for the CDR3: TGTGCCAGCAGCTCCCCCATGGGGCGGGAATTATCACCCCTCCACTTT. Amino acid sequence: CASSSPMGRELSPLHF. This chain uses TRBV7-8 with TRBJ1-6; tentatively, D is TRBD1 (5 bases). V was trimmed by 4 bases and J by 10 bases, leaving 20 bases between them. CDR3 length equals 16 residues. Germline loops: CDR1 SGHVS, CDR2 FQNEAQ.

The V call is TRBV5-5, the J call TRBJ1-1; tentative D call: TRBD1 (6 bases). Germline V lookup: CDR1 SGHKS, CDR2 YYEKEE (reference sequence). The CDR3 sequence is 17 residues long. Trimming shortened V by 2 bases and J by 1 base, and 18 bases separated the two germline ends. The CDR3 sequence: CASSFRGSRGRNTEAFF. The DNA of the CDR3 is TGTGCCAGCAGCTTTAGGGGAAGCAGGGGCCGGAACACTGAAGCTTTCTTT.

This clone was recorded only once. V is TRBV10-2 and J is TRBJ2-5; 9 bases fit TRBD1. The CDR3 spans 15 residues. Germline CDR1 is WSHSY and CDR2 is SAAADI. V dropped 3 bases and J dropped 5; count of bases not matched to a gene: 7. CDR3 amino acids: CASSESTGGRETQYF. The CDR3 DNA reads as TGCGCCAGCAGTGAAAGTACAGGGGGCAGGGAGACCCAGTACTTC.

This clone has a single count. The chain links TRBV19 to TRBJ1-2, with a possible D match to TRBD1 (6 bases). The CDR3 totals 14 residues. Germline V CDR1 and CDR2: LNHDA, SQIVND (reference sequence). Trimming left V 2 bases short and J 8 bases short, with 15 bases between. The CDR3 here is CASSISTGMRGYTF. CDR3 nucleotide sequence: TGTGCCAGTAGTATAAGTACAGGGATGAGAGGCTACACCTTC.

The chain links TRBV5-6 to TRBJ2-1; 8 bases fit TRBD2. Per germline, CDR1 SGHDT and CDR2 YYEEEE. The CDR3 has 16 amino acids. V was pared by 4 bases and J by 7 bases, with 13 bases of the junction left unmatched. The CDR3 loop reads CASSPAGRGAGNEQFF. As DNA, the CDR3 is TGTGCCAGCAGCCCGGCGGGGCGGGGGGCAGGGAATGAGCAGTTCTTC.

The gene calls are TRBV6-1 and TRBJ2-5; 9 positions agree with TRBD2. The CDR3 consists of 15 residues. After removal of 4 bases from V and 6 bases from J, the junction contained 9 bases not matched to a gene. Per germline, CDR1 MNHNS and CDR2 SASEGT. The CDR3 reads CASSGSAGGHKTQYF. The CDR3 nucleotides read TGTGCCAGCAGTGGTTCGGCGGGGGGGCATAAGACCCAGTACTTC.

The V gene is TRBV9, the J gene TRBJ1-2; 7 bases match TRBD1. V shed 0 bases, J shed 8 bases, and the junction held 4 bases outside the gene matches. This CDR3 region has 13 residues. Germline CDR1 SGDLS, CDR2 YYNGEE. DNA of the CDR3: TGTGCCAGCAGCGTAGGAACAGGGGTAGGCTACACCTTC. This translates into CASSVGTGVGYTF.

This clone was counted once. The rearrangement links TRBV10-3 to TRBJ2-1, with 14 bases fitting TRBD2. The junction had 6 bases not matched to a gene; V was cut back by 4 bases and J by 10 bases. CDR1 ENHRY and CDR2 SYGVKD come from the germline V gene. The CDR3 extends over 15 amino acids. For the CDR3, the DNA is TGTGCCATCAGTGTCGGGACTAGCGGGAGAGAGGAGCAGTTCTTC. Amino acids: CAISVGTSGREEQFF.

The chain has TRBV19 and TRBJ1-2, with D possibly being TRBD1 (6 bases). The CDR3 length is 15 residues. The ends were cut back, 5 bases at V and 4 bases at J, with 17 bases in the middle. Germline CDR1 reads LNHDA; CDR2 reads SQIVND (reference sequence). This CDR3 is CASSAPGGAVYGYTF. CDR3 coding DNA: TGTGCCAGTAGTGCTCCGGGGGGGGCTGTCTATGGCTACACCTTC.

The chain has TRBV18 and TRBJ1-1; D remains ambiguous. The CDR3 totals 12 residues. The V end lost 3 bases, the J end lost 5 bases, and 7 bases lay between the germline ends. Per germline, CDR1 KGHSH and CDR2 LQKENI. CDR3 amino acids: CASSPQETEAFF. DNA for the CDR3: TGTGCCAGCTCACCTCAGGAAACTGAAGCTTTCTTT.

The chain carries TRBV6-1 and TRBJ2-5; TRBD2 matches at 12 bases. V shed 2 bases and J 4 bases; nucleotides not matched to a gene: 5. Germline V lookup: CDR1 MNHNS, CDR2 SASEGT. The CDR3 runs 16 residues. The CDR3: CASSEYPSGGGETQYF. Here the CDR3 DNA reads TGTGCCAGCAGTGAATATCCTAGCGGGGGGGGAGAGACCCAGTACTTC.